This TCR beta chain is drawn from a study of cytomegalovirus exposure and HLA in healthy donors. General study points: TCR beta V segments were, for the most part, productive about 87% or about 30% of the time in an earlier analysis.

About this clone: Its specificity is unknown.

Amplification used 60 Vbeta primers and 13 Jbeta primers. Original processing methods: A follow-up analysis tallied around 80 million unique TCR beta chains, some 9.9 million shared. Here immunoSEQ multiplex PCR was the method, and the copy in TCRdb shows in-frame clones only, minus some. That table furnishes V, J and clone size, whereas the DNA furnished D and trimming. The sample includes approximately 31,000 clones, around nine tenths seen only once; the top ten take 2.5% to 3.5%. Germline assignment: CDR1 SGHNT and CDR2 YENEEA. The CDR3 covers 16 residues. J was trimmed by 6 bases and V by 1 base; bases with no gene match: 7.

The receptor comes from a boy under 18 in good health and CMV-seronegative. The sequenced sample consisted of PBMCs. V usage is TRBV11-3 and J usage is TRBJ2-1; 9 bases align to TRBD2. CDR3 nucleotides: TGTGCCAGCAGCTTAGCGTGGCGGGGGGGCCTCAATGAGCAGTTCTTC. Protein product: CASSLAWRGGLNEQFF.